The source of this T cell receptor (beta chain) is a study of blood T cell repertoires in COVID-19. Seattle patients were enrolled during active infection and followed longitudinally. Original methodology: Estimates of nucleated cell counts were drawn from the amplification of reference gene primers. Method: immunoSEQ multiplex PCR; TCRdb's copy keeps in-frame clones and lacks some. The V and J calls and clone size are taken from that table; D and trimming were inferred from the DNA. Altogether 60,000 to 65,000 clones are present, 75% to 85% being singletons, with the ten largest covering roughly 10%. V lost 3 bases and J lost 9, with 12 bases in between. The germline CDR1 and CDR2 sequences are LGHDT and YNNKEL (reference sequence). This CDR3 is 13 amino acids long.

The source is a man over 45 with COVID-19, enrolled during active disease. Sequenced: peripheral blood. The chain recombines TRBV3-1 (or the pseudogene TRBV3-2) with TRBJ2-1; D not resolved. The CDR3 DNA sequence: TGTGCCAGCAGCCACTCCGGTCGGGTTGAGCAGTTCTTC. The encoded protein is CASSHSGRVEQFF.